This TCR beta chain originates from a study of T-cell memory formation after mild COVID-19. Findings and limits, study-wide: The finding that pre-infection memory included some responding clones suggested that cross-reactive memory joined. Mainly in CM and EM were contracting CD4+ clones; CD8+ were in EMRA.

TCRdb called the 5' RACE reads again in MiXCR, with one record for every CDR3 protein. This table has roughly 620,000 distinct CDR3 sequences, about a sixth appearing once. Germline values: CDR1 KGHDR, CDR2 SFDVKD. This CDR3 is 16 amino acids long. V lost 5 bases, J lost 0 bases, and 13 bases lay in between. A word on this clonotype: As yet, its antigen is unknown.

This TCR derives from an adult woman who had mild COVID-19 (a few samples of this study predate the infection). Cell type and time point are not known. Sequenced sample: PBMCs or a T cell subset sorted from them (not recorded which). The chain links TRBV24-1 to TRBJ2-1; D may be TRBD1 or TRBD2 (7 bases each). In DNA, the CDR3 is TGTGCCACCAGTGGGGGCAGGGGGGGCTCCTACAATGAGCAGTTCTTC. Translating gives CATSGGRGGSYNEQFF.